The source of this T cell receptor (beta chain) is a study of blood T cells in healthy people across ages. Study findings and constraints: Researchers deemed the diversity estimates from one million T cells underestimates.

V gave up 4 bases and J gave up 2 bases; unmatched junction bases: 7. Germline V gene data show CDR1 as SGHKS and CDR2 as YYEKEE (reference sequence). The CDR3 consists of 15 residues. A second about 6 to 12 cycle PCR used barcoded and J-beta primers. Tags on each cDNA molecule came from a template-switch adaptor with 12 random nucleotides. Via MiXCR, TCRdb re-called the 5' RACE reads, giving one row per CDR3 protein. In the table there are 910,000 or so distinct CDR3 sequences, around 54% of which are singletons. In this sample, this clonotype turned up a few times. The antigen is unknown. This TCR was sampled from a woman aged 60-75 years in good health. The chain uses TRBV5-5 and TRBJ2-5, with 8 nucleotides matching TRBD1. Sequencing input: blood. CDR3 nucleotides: TGTGCCAGCAGCCCAGACAGGGGTAGGCAAGAGACCCAGTACTTC. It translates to CASSPDRGRQETQYF.